The 29 T cell receptor beta chains reported below all come from one sample, sequenced in a study of cytomegalovirus exposure and HLA in healthy donors. PCR amplification relied on 60 Vbeta primers (plus 13 Jbeta primers). The data were produced by immunoSEQ multiplex PCR, yet TCRdb's version contains in-frame clones alone and is incomplete. The sample holds 150,000 to 180,000 clones, 80% seen once. Sequences were obtained from PBMCs. These receptors were collected from a woman in her forties in good health and CMV-seropositive.

The chain links TRBV4-1 to TRBJ2-5; 9 nucleotides align to TRBD2. Germline CDR1 reads MGHRA; CDR2 reads YSYEKL. After removal of 1 base from V and 1 base from J, the junction contained 13 bases not matched to a gene. This CDR3 comprises 19 residues. CDR3 in amino acids: CASSQGVAGGGFFQETQYF. DNA of the CDR3: TGCGCCAGCAGCCAAGGTGTGGCGGGAGGGGGATTTTTCCAAGAGACCCAGTACTTC.

This clone was observed a few times. The V and J genes are TRBV11-3 and TRBJ2-2, with no clear D. The CDR3 loop spans 14 amino acids. The germline gives CDR1 SGHNT, CDR2 YENEEA. V lost 3 bases, J lost 1 base, and 6 bases lay in between. Here the CDR3 reads CASSFAGNTGELFF. The CDR3 nucleotides read TGTGCCAGCAGCTTCGCAGGGAACACCGGGGAGCTGTTTTTT.

This clone came up once. The V gene is TRBV30, the J gene TRBJ1-1, with D unclear. The CDR3 runs 14 residues. V lost 2 bases and J 2 bases, leaving 12 bases between the germline ends. CDR1 and CDR2 from the germline V gene are GTSNPN and SVGIG (reference sequence). DNA for the CDR3: TGTGCCTGGAGTCTCAGGCATAGAAACACTGAAGCTTTCTTT. This sequence encodes CAWSLRHRNTEAFF.

This clone was seen once. The chain employs TRBV14 and TRBJ2-5, with D hard to call. Germline V gene data show CDR1 as SGHDN and CDR2 as FVKESK. This CDR3 region has 12 residues. The V end was cut by 1 base, the J end by 3 bases, with 3 bases between. CDR3 coding DNA: TGTGCCAGCAGCCAAGTAAAAGAGACCCAGTACTTC. Translation: CASSQVKETQYF.

The chain combines TRBV20-1 with TRBJ1-1, with 7 bases matching TRBD1. Losses at the gene ends were 5 bases for V and 6 bases for J; bases not matched to a gene: 3. The CDR3 spans 11 residues. Germline V gene lookup returns CDR1 DFQATT and CDR2 SNEGSKA (reference sequence). The CDR3 DNA is TGCAGTGCTTTCACAGGGGCTGAAGCTTTCTTT. Its protein product is CSAFTGAEAFF.

The chain joins TRBV27 to TRBJ1-5; weak D call: TRBD1 (6 bases). This CDR3 is 17 amino acids long. The germline gives CDR1 MNHEY, CDR2 SMNVEV (reference sequence). The germline V and J ends were trimmed by 5 bases and 6 bases, with 23 bases remaining between them. CDR3 sequence: CASSPMRLRQDGQPQHF. The CDR3, as DNA: TGTGCCAGCAGTCCGATGCGTCTTCGACAGGACGGTCAGCCCCAGCATTTT.

This rearrangement joins TRBV7-9 to TRBJ1-2; a possible D gene is TRBD1 (5 bases). Trimming removed 4 bases from V and 5 bases from J, with 11 bases in between. In germline, CDR1 is SEHNR, CDR2 FQNEAQ (reference sequence). This CDR3 contains 13 residues. The CDR3 bases are TGTGCCAGCAGCTCCGGGGACTTATATGGCTACACCTTC. Protein sequence: CASSSGDLYGYTF.

With respect to this clone: A read error may produce the germline difference seen at one junction end. The chain carries TRBV6-1 and TRBJ1-2, with a weak D call TRBD1 (6 bases). The CDR3 totals 16 residues. Germline values: CDR1 MNHNS, CDR2 SASEGT. The CDR3 DNA reads as TGTGTCAGCAGTGCGACAGGAAGACCATCTAACTATGGCTACACCTTC. Protein sequence: CVSSATGRPSNYGYTF.

The chain is built from TRBV7-3 and TRBJ2-3, with 8 positions matching TRBD2. V shed 2 bases and J 0 bases; nucleotides not matched to a gene: 16. The CDR3 runs 20 residues. Germline values: CDR1 SGHTA, CDR2 FQGTGA. CDR3 DNA: TGTGCCAGCAGCTTAGGGGCCGCGGGACTAGACGACGTTAGCACAGATACGCAGTATTTT. Translation: CASSLGAAGLDDVSTDTQYF.

J is TRBJ1-5 and V is TRBV6-1, with unresolved D. CDR3 length: 14 amino acids. Deletions cut 5 bases from V and 4 bases from J, with 12 bases between. Germline CDR1 is MNHNS and CDR2 is SASEGT. The CDR3 loop is CASSSRSVNQPQHF. The CDR3 DNA follows: TGTGCCAGCAGTTCGCGCAGCGTAAATCAGCCCCAGCATTTT.

The V gene is TRBV18, the J gene TRBJ2-7; 9 bases are a match to TRBD1. The CDR3 is made up of 14 amino acids. J lost 0 bases, V lost 6 bases, and 3 bases had no gene match. Germline V gives CDR1 KGHSH, CDR2 LQKENI. The CDR3 protein is CASSGDRASYEQYF. For the CDR3, the DNA is TGTGCCAGCTCGGGGGACAGGGCCTCCTACGAGCAGTACTTC.

The rearrangement joins TRBV25-1 to TRBJ2-5; a weak D match, TRBD1 (6 bases). The CDR3 spans 14 residues. The V gene lost 7 bases and the J gene lost 5 bases, with 17 bases spanning the gap. CDR1 and CDR2 from the germline V gene are MGHDK and SYGVNS. CDR3 sequence: CASTKSGGWETQYF. The CDR3 bases are TGTGCCAGCACCAAGAGTGGGGGCTGGGAGACCCAGTACTTC. The variable domain in full, completed from reference TRBV25-1 and TRBJ2-5, reads EADIYQTPRYLVIGTGKKITLECSQTMGHDKMYWYQQDPGMELHLIHYSYGVNSTEKGDLSSESTVSRIRTEHFPLTLESARPSHTSQYLCASTKSGGWETQYFGPGTRLLVL.

This clone appeared a single time. The chain recombines TRBV19 with TRBJ2-3; D may be TRBD2 (5 bases). V lost 2 bases and J 3 bases, leaving 15 bases between the germline ends. The CDR3 has 16 amino acids. From germline, CDR1 is LNHDA and CDR2 SQIVND (reference sequence). CDR3 sequence: CASSINVGEGTDTQYF. The CDR3 DNA reads TGTGCCAGTAGTATAAACGTCGGTGAGGGTACAGATACGCAGTATTTT.

J is TRBJ1-5 and V is TRBV28; no reliable D call. V lost 7 bases, J lost 4 bases, and 8 bases lay in between. Germline V gene sequence: CDR1 MDHEN, CDR2 SYDVKM. The CDR3 spans 12 residues. DNA of the CDR3: TGTGCCAGCACGCCGGGAAATCAGCCCCAGCATTTT. This encodes CASTPGNQPQHF.

This chain uses TRBV27 with TRBJ1-1; D might be TRBD1 (5 bases). Germline assignment: CDR1 MNHEY and CDR2 SMNVEV (reference sequence). This CDR3 spans 11 amino acids. V lost 4 bases and J 9 bases, leaving 9 bases between the germline ends. CDR3 DNA sequence: TGTGCCAGCAGTTCGGGGGGTAAAGCTTTCTTT. The encoded protein is CASSSGGKAFF.

The chain is built from TRBV6-4 and TRBJ2-3, with 8 bases identical to TRBD2. Germline V CDR1 and CDR2: MRHNA, SNTAGT. There are 15 residues in the CDR3. J was trimmed by 6 bases and V by 3 bases; bases with no gene match: 8. The CDR3 DNA reads as TGTGCCAGCAGTGAGGAATCGGGAGGGCCCGATACGCAGTATTTT. It codes for CASSEESGGPDTQYF.

The chain is built from TRBV27 and TRBJ2-7; tentative D call: TRBD1 (5 bases). CDR1 and CDR2 (germline): MNHEY, SMNVEV (reference sequence). V gave up 4 bases and J gave up 3 bases, with 10 bases separating them. The CDR3 length is 13 residues. The CDR3 DNA sequence: TGTGCCAGCAGTTCCACCGACAGCTACGAGCAGTACTTC. This codes for CASSSTDSYEQYF.

The chain joins TRBV2 to TRBJ2-2, with 11 nucleotides matching TRBD2. Per germline, CDR1 SNHLY and CDR2 FYNNEI. The CDR3 is 16 amino acids. Trimming removed 5 bases from V and 6 bases from J; junction bases left unmatched: 8. CDR3 loop: CASSRILAGVSGELFF. CDR3 coding DNA: TGTGCCAGCAGTCGTATACTAGCGGGAGTCTCCGGGGAGCTGTTTTTT.

The chain joins TRBV7-9 to TRBJ2-3, with D possibly matching TRBD2 (6 bases). The CDR3 sequence is 15 residues long. Germline V gene data show CDR1 as SEHNR and CDR2 as FQNEAQ (reference sequence). Trimming pared 7 bases from V and 3 bases from J, leaving 17 bases between. The CDR3 loop reads CASTYYGSSTDTQYF. In DNA form, the CDR3 reads TGTGCCAGCACCTACTACGGGAGTAGTACAGATACGCAGTATTTT.

This chain joins TRBV27 and TRBJ1-2, with a possible D match to TRBD1 (6 bases). The CDR3 is 17 amino acids. Germline-derived CDR1 and CDR2 are MNHEY and SMNVEV (reference sequence). V lost 7 bases, J lost 0 bases, and 21 bases lay in between. This chain's CDR3 is CASTPSAGETTNYGYTF. CDR3 bases: TGTGCCAGCACCCCTTCGGCAGGGGAAACTACTAACTATGGCTACACCTTC.

The V and J genes are TRBV4-1 and TRBJ1-4, with a weak D call TRBD1 (5 bases). The germline gives CDR1 MGHRA, CDR2 YSYEKL. CDR3 length: 12 amino acids. Trimming cost V 0 bases and J 14 bases, with 10 bases left between them. The chain's CDR3 is CASSQETDKLFF. The CDR3, as DNA: TGCGCCAGCAGCCAAGAGACAGACAAGCTGTTTTTT.

The CDR3 loop reads CASSLAKRQGVHYGYTF. The CDR3 DNA reads TGTGCCAGCAGCTTAGCGAAGAGACAGGGGGTTCACTATGGCTACACCTTC. V and J are TRBV7-8 and TRBJ1-2; 9 nucleotides match TRBD1. The CDR3 is 17 amino acids. J was trimmed by 3 bases and V by 0 bases; bases with no gene match: 8. Germline lookup yields CDR1 SGHVS and CDR2 FQNEAQ.

The rearrangement uses TRBV30 and TRBJ2-6, with a possible D match to TRBD1 (6 bases). V shed 5 bases and J shed 1 base, with 9 bases lying between them. The CDR3 loop spans 14 amino acids. The germline V gene encodes CDR1 GTSNPN and CDR2 SVGIG (reference sequence). The CDR3 spells CAWGRGSGANVLTF. CDR3 DNA sequence: TGTGCCTGGGGTAGGGGGTCTGGGGCCAACGTCCTGACTTTC.

The rearrangement joins TRBV5-1 to TRBJ2-6; 8 bases line up with TRBD1. Germline CDR1 reads SGHRS; CDR2 reads YFSETQ. The CDR3 has 18 residues. V shed 0 bases, J shed 2 bases, and the junction held 7 bases outside the gene matches. The CDR3 DNA reads as TGCGCCAGCAGCTTGGCCGGACAGGGCTCCACTGGGGCCAACGTCCTGACTTTC. Translation: CASSLAGQGSTGANVLTF.

CDR3 region: CATSRRSGTGGTEAFF. CDR3 nucleotide sequence: TGTGCCACCAGCAGACGTTCCGGGACAGGGGGCACTGAAGCTTTCTTT. The chain has TRBV15 and TRBJ1-1; 11 nucleotides agree with TRBD1. The CDR3 covers 16 residues. Germline V gene sequence: CDR1 LNHNV, CDR2 YYDKDF (reference sequence). J was trimmed by 4 bases and V by 2 bases; bases with no gene match: 6.

The chain joins TRBV9 to TRBJ2-5, with 10 bases matching TRBD1. The CDR3 is 16 residues long. CDR1 and CDR2 (germline): SGDLS, YYNGEE. Trimming removed 3 bases from V and 5 bases from J; junction bases left unmatched: 10. CDR3 region: CASSDRRQGAGETQYF. CDR3 coding DNA: TGTGCCAGCAGCGACAGAAGACAGGGGGCAGGGGAGACCCAGTACTTC.

This clone was observed once. The rearrangement uses TRBV27 and TRBJ1-1, with D possibly TRBD1 on 6 matching bases. Trimming stripped 5 bases from V and 4 bases from J, with 11 bases between. This CDR3 region has 13 residues. In germline, CDR1 is MNHEY, CDR2 SMNVEV (reference sequence). The CDR3 nucleotides are TGTGCCAGCAGTCCTGGACAGTCCACTGAAGCTTTCTTT. Translation: CASSPGQSTEAFF.

This chain joins TRBV30 and TRBJ1-5; D not resolved. CDR1 and CDR2 from the germline V gene are GTSNPN and SVGIG (reference sequence). Trimming left V 2 bases short and J 0 bases short, with 17 bases between. This CDR3 region has 17 residues. The CDR3 sequence: CAWSQPHWGGSNQPQHF. Here the CDR3 DNA reads TGTGCCTGGAGTCAACCGCATTGGGGAGGTAGCAATCAGCCCCAGCATTTT. The whole variable domain, filled in from reference TRBV30 and TRBJ1-5, reads SQTIHQWPATLVQPVGSPLSLECTVEGTSNPNLYWYRQAAGRGLQLLFYSVGIGQISSEVPQNLSASRPQDRQFILSSKKLLLSDSGFYLCAWSQPHWGGSNQPQHFGDGTRLSIL.

J is TRBJ2-1 and V is TRBV7-9, with 12 bases identical to TRBD2. Germline CDR1 reads SEHNR; CDR2 reads FQNEAQ (reference sequence). The CDR3 is made up of 16 amino acids. The J segment lost 3 bases and the V segment lost 5 bases, leaving 5 bases of the junction unmatched. The CDR3 spells CASSTLTSGGYNEQFF. For the CDR3, the DNA is TGTGCCAGCAGCACCCTGACTAGCGGGGGCTACAATGAGCAGTTCTTC.